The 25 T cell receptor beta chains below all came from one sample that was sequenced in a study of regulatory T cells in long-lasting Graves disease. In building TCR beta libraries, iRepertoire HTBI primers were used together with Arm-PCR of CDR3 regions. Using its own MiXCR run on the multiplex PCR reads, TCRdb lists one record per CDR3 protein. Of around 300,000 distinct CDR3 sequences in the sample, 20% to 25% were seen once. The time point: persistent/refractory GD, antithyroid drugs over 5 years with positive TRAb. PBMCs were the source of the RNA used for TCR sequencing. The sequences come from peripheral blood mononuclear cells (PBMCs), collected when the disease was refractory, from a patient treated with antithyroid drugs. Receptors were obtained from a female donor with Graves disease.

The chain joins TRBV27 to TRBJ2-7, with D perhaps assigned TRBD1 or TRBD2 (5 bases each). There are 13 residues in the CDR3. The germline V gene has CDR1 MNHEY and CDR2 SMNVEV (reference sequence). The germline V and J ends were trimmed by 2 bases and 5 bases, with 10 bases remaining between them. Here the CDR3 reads CASSLQGANEQYF. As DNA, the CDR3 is TGTGCCAGCAGTTTACAGGGAGCCAACGAGCAGTACTTC.

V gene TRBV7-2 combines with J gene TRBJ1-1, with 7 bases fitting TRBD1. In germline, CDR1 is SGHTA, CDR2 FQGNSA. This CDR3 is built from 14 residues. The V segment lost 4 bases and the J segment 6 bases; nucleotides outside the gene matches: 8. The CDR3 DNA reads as TGTGCCAGCAGCTCAGAGGGGGCTATCCCTGAAGCTTTCTTT. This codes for CASSSEGAIPEAFF.

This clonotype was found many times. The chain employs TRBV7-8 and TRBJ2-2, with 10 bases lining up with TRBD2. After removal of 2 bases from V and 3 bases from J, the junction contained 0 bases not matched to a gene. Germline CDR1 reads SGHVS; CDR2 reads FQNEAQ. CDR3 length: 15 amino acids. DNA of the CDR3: TGTGCCAGCAGCTTACTAGCGGGAGACACCGGGGAGCTGTTTTTT. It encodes CASSLLAGDTGELFF. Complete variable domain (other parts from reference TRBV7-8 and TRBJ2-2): GAGVSQSPRYKVAKRGQDVALRCDPISGHVSLFWYQQALGQGPEFLTYFQNEAQLDKSGLPSDRFFAERPEGSVSTLKIQRTQQEDSAVYLCASSLLAGDTGELFFGEGSRLTVL.

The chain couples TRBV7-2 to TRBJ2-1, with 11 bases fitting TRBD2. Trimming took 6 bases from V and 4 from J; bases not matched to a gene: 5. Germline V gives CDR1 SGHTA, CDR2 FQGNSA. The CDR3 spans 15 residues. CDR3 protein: CASRGVAGGYNEQFF. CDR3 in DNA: TGTGCCAGCAGGGGGGTAGCGGGAGGGTACAATGAGCAGTTCTTC.

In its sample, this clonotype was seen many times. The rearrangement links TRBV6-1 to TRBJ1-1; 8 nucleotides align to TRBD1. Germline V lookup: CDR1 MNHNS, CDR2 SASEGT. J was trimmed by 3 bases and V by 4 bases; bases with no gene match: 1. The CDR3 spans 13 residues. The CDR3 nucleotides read TGTGCCAGCAGTGGACAGGGGTACACTGAAGCTTTCTTT. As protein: CASSGQGYTEAFF.

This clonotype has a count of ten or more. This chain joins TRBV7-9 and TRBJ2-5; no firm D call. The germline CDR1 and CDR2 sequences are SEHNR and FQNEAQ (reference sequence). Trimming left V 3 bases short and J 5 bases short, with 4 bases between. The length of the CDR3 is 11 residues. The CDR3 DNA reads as TGTGCCAGCAGCTTTATGGAGACCCAGTACTTC. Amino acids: CASSFMETQYF.

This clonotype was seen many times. CDR3 in DNA: TGTGCCTGGAGTGACGCACGCCCACAGTACTTC. Translated: CAWSDARPQYF. The gene calls are TRBV30 and TRBJ2-7; D not certain. The ends were cut back, 1 base at V and 10 bases at J, with 11 bases in the middle. The CDR3 contains 11 residues. CDR1 and CDR2 from the germline V gene are GTSNPN and SVGIG (reference sequence).

The CDR3 region has the DNA TGTGCCAGCAGCTTCCCCCCTCACAATGAGCAGTTCTTC. Translating gives CASSFPPHNEQFF. The V call is TRBV7-2, the J call TRBJ2-1, with D uncertain. Germline CDR1 is SGHTA and CDR2 is FQGNSA. Trimming removed 3 bases from V and 5 bases from J, with 8 bases in between. The CDR3 is made up of 13 amino acids.

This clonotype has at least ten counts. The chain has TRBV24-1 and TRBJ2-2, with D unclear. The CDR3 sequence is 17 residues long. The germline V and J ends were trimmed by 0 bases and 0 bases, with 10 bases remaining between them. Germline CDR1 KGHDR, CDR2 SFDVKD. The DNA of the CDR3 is TGTGCCACCAGTGATTTGCACGGCGGAACGAACACCGGGGAGCTGTTTTTT. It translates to CATSDLHGGTNTGELFF.

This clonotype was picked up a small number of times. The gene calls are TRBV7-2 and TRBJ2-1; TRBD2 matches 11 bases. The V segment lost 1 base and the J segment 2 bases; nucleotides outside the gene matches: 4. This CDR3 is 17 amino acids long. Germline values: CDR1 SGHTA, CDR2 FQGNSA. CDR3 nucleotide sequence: TGTGCCAGCAGCTTAGACACTAGCGGGAGAGCCTACAATGAGCAGTTCTTC. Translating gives CASSLDTSGRAYNEQFF.

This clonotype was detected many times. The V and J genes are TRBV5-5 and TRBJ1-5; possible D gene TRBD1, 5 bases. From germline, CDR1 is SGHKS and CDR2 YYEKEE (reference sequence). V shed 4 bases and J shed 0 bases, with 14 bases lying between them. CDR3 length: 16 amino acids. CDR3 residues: CASSQTPGFSNQPQHF. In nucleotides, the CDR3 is TGTGCCAGCAGCCAGACCCCAGGGTTTAGCAATCAGCCCCAGCATTTT.

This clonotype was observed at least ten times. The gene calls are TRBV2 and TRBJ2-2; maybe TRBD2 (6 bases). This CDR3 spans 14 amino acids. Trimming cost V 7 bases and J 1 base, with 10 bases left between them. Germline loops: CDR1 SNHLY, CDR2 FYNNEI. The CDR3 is CASKSSENTGELFF. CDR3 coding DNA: TGTGCCAGCAAGTCTAGCGAGAACACCGGGGAGCTGTTTTTT.

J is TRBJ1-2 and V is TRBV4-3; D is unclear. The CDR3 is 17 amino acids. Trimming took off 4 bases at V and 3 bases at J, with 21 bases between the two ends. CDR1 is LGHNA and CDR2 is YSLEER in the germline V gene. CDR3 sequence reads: CASSLIGTAGGYYGYTF. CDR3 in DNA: TGCGCCAGCAGCCTAATTGGAACCGCTGGCGGCTACTATGGCTACACCTTC.

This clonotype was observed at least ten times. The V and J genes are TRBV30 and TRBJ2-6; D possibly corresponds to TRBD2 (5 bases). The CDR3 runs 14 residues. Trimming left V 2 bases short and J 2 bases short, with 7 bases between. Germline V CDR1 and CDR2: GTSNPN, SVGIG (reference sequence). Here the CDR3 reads CAWSLEAGANVLTF. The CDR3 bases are TGTGCCTGGAGTTTGGAGGCTGGGGCCAACGTCCTGACTTTC.

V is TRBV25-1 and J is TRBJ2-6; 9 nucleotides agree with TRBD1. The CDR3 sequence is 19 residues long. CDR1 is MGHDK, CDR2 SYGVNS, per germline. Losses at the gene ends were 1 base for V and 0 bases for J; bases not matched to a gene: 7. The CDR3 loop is CASSEWGTGPNSGANVLTF. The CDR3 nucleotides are TGTGCCAGCAGTGAATGGGGGACAGGGCCTAACTCTGGGGCCAACGTCCTGACTTTC.

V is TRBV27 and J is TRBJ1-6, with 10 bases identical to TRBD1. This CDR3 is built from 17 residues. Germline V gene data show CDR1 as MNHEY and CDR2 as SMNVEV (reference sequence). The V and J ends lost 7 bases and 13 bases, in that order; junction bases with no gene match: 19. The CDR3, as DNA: TGTGCCAGCACCAATCCCGCGACAGGGGGCGAAGCTAAGCCCCTCCACTTT. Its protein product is CASTNPATGGEAKPLHF.

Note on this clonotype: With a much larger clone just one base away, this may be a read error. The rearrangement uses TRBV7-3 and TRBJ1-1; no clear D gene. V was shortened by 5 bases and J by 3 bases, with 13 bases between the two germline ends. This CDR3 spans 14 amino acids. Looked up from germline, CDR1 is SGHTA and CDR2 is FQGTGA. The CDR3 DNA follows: TGTGCCAGCAGCATGGCAGGAGAGGACACTGAAGCTTTCTTT. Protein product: CASSMAGEDTEAFF.

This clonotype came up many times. The DNA of the CDR3 is TGTGCCAGCAGCCGTGGGACTAGCGGGAGTGAGACCCAGTACTTC. This gives the protein CASSRGTSGSETQYF. The gene calls are TRBV28 and TRBJ2-5; 14 bases are shared with TRBD2. This CDR3 is built from 15 residues. V shed 6 bases and J 5 bases; nucleotides not matched to a gene: 5. Per the germline V gene, CDR1 is MDHEN and CDR2 is SYDVKM.

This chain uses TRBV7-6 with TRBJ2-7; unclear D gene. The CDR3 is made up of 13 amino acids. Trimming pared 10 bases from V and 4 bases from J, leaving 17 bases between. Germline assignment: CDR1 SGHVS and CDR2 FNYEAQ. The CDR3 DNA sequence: TGTGCCATCCAAGGGCAAAATTCTTACGAGCAGTACTTC. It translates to CAIQGQNSYEQYF.

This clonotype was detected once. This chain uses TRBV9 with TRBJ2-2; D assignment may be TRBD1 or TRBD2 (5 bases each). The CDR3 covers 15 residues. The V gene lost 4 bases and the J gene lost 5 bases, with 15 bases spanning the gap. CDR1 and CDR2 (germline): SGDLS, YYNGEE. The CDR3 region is CASSPSPGRTGELFF. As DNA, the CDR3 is TGTGCCAGCAGCCCTTCGCCAGGGAGAACCGGGGAGCTGTTTTTT.

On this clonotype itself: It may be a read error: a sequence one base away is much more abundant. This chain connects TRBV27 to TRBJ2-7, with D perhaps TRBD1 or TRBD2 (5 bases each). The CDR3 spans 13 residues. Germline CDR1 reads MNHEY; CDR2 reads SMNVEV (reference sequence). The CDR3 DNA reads TGTGCCAGCAGTTTCCGCCTTTGGGACGAGCAGTGCTTC. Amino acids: CASSFRLWDEQCF.

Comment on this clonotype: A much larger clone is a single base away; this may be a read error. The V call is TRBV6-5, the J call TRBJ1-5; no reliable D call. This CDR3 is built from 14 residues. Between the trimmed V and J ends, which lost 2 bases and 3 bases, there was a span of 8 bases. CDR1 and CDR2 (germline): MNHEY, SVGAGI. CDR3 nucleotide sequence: TGTGCCAGCAGTTACGCAGGTTTCAATCAGCCCCAGCATTTT. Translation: CASSYAGFNQPQHF.

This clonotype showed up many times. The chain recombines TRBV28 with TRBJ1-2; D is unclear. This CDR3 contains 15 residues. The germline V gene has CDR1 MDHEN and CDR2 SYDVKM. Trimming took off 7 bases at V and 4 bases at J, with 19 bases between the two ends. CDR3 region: CASTAGGSVIYGYTF. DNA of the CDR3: TGTGCCAGCACCGCGGGTGGGTCGGTTATCTATGGCTACACCTTC.

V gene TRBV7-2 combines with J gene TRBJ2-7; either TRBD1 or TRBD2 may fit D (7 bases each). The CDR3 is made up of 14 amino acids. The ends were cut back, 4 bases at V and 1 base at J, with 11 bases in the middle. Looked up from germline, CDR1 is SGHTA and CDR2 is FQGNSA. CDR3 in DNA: TGTGCCAGCAGCTGGGAGGGACAGTCCTACGAGCAGTACTTC. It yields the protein CASSWEGQSYEQYF.

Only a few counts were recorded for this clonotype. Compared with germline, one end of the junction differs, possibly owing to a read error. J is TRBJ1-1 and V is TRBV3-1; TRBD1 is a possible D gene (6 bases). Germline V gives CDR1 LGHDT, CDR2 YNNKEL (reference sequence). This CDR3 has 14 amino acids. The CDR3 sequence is CASGQGGGYTEAFF. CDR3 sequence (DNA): TGTGCCAGCGGCCAAGGGGGGGGGTACACTGAAGCTTTCTTT.